The T cell receptor beta chain under discussion was sequenced for a study of T cells after yellow fever vaccination. The study made its TCR cDNA through 5'RACE template switching. That step introduced a universal primer site along with UMIs. MiXCR, applied by TCRdb to the 5' RACE reads, yields one record per CDR3 protein. The sample includes about 630,000 distinct CDR3 sequences, 9% to 15% seen only once; the top ten take about 16%. Sequencing was performed on PBMCs, taken on the day of the yellow fever booster vaccination. The sequence was obtained from a man under 40 who received the YFV17D yellow fever vaccine.

CDR3 sequence: CATSDPGTGLQYF. In DNA, the CDR3 is TGTGCCACCAGTGATCCTGGGACAGGGCTTCAGTACTTC. V and J are TRBV24-1 and TRBJ2-4; TRBD1 matches 9 bases. Per germline, CDR1 KGHDR and CDR2 SFDVKD. The J segment lost 11 bases and the V segment lost 3 bases, leaving 4 bases of the junction unmatched. The CDR3 sequence is 13 residues long.